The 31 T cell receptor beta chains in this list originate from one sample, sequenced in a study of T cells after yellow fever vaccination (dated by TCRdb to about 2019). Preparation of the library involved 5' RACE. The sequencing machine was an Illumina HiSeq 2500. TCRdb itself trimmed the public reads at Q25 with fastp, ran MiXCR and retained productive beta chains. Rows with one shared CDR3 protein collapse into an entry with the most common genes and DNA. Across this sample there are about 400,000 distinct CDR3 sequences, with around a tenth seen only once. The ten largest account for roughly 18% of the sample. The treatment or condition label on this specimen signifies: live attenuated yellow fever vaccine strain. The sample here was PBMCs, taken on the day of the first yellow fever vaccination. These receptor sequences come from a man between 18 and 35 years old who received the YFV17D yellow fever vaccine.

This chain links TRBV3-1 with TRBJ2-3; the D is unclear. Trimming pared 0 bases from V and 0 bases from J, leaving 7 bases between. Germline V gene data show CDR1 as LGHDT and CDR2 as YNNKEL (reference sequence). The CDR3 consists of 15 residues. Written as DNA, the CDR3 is TGTGCCAGCAGCCAAGAACGGCGGAGCACAGATACGCAGTATTTT. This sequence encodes CASSQERRSTDTQYF.

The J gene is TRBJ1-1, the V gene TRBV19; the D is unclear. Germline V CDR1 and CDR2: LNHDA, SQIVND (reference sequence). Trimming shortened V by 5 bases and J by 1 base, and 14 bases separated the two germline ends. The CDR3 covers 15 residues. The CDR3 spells CASSRNPDGNTEAFF. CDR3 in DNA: TGTGCCAGTAGTCGCAACCCGGACGGGAACACTGAAGCTTTCTTT.

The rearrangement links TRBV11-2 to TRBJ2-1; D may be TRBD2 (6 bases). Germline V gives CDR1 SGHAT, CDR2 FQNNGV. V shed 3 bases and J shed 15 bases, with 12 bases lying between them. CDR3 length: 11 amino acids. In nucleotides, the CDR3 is TGTGCCAGCAGCTTCCCCGGGGGTCTGTTCTTC. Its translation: CASSFPGGLFF.

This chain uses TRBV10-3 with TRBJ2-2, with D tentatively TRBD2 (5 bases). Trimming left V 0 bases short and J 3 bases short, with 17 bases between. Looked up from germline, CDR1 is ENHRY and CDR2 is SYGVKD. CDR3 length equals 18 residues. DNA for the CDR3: TGTGCCATCAGTGAGTCCGAACTAGGAGGCTTAGACACCGGGGAGCTGTTTTTT. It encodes CAISESELGGLDTGELFF.

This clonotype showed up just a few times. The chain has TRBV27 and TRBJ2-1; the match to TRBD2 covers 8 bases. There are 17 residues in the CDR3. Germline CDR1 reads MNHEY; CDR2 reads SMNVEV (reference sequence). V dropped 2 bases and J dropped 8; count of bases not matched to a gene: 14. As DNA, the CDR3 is TGTGCCAGCAGTTTACCCCCAGCCCCCGGGGGGGACGATGAGCAGTTCTTC. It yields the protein CASSLPPAPGGDDEQFF.

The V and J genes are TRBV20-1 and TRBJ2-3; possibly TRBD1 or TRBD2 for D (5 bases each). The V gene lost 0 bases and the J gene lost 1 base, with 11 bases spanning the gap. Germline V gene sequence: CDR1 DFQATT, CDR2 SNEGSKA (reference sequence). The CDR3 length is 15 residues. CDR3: CSARDLMGGTDTQYF. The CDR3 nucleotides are TGCAGTGCTAGAGATCTAATGGGGGGCACAGATACGCAGTATTTT.

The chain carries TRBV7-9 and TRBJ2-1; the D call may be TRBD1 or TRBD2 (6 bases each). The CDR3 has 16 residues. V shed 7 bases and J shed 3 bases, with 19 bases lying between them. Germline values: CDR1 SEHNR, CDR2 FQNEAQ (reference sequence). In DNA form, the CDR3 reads TGTGCCAGCACACCCCCCGGGGGCCCACTCTACAATGAGCAGTTCTTC. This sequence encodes CASTPPGGPLYNEQFF.

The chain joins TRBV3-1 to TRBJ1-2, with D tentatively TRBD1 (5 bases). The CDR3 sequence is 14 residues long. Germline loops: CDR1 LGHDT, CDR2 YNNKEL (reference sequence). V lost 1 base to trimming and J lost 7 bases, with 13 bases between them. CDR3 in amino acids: CASSQGGVAGGYTF. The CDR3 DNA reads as TGTGCCAGCAGCCAAGGAGGGGTAGCCGGTGGCTACACCTTC.

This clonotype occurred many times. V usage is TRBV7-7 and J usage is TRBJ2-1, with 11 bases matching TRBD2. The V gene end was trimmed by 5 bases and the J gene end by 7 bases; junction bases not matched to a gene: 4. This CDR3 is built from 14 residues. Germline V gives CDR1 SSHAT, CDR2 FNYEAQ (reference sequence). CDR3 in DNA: TGTGCCAGCAGCCACGGGACTAGCGGTAATGAGCAGTTCTTC. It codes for CASSHGTSGNEQFF.

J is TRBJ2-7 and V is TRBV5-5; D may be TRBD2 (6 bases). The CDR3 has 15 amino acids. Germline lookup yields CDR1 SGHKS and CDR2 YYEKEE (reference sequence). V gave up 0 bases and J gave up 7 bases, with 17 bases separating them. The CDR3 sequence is CASSLVLPGVREQYF. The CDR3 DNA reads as TGTGCCAGCAGCTTGGTCCTTCCGGGGGTTCGGGAGCAGTACTTC.

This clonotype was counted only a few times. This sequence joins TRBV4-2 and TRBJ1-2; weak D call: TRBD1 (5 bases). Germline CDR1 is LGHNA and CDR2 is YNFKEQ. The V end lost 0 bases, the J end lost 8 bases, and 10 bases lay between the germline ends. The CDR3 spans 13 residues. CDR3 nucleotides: TGTGCCAGCAGCCAAGATGCCAGGGAGGGCTACACCTTC. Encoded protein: CASSQDAREGYTF.

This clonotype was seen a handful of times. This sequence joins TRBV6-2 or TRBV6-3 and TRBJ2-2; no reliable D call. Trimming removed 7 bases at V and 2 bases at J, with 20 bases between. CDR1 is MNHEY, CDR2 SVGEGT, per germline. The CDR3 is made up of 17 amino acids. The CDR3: CASKDPPRRINTGELFF. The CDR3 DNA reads TGTGCCAGCAAGGACCCCCCGCGGCGAATCAACACCGGGGAGCTGTTTTTT.

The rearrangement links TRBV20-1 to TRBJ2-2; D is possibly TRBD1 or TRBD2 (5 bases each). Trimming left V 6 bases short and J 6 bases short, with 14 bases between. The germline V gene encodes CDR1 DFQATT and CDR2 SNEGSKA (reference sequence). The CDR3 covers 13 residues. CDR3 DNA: TGCAGTGCGGGAGACAGTATGCCCGGGGAGCTGTTTTTT. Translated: CSAGDSMPGELFF.

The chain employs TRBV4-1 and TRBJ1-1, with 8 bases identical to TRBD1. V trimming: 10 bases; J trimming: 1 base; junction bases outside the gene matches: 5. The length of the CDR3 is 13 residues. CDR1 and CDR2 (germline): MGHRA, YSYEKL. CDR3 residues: CATGDRSNTEAFF. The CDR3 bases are TGCGCCACCGGGGACAGGTCGAACACTGAAGCTTTCTTT.

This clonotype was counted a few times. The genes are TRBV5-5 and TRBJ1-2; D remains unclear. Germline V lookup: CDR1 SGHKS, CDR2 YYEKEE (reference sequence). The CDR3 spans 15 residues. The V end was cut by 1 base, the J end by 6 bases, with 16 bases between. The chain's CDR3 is CASSLMGFAQNGYTF. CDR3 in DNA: TGTGCCAGCAGCTTGATGGGATTCGCACAAAATGGCTACACCTTC.

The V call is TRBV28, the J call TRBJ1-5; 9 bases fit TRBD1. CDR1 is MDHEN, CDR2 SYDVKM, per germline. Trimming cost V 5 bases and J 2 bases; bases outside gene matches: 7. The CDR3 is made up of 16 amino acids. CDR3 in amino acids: CASSTGGALGNQPQHF. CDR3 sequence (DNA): TGTGCCAGCAGTACAGGGGGCGCTTTGGGCAATCAGCCCCAGCATTTT.

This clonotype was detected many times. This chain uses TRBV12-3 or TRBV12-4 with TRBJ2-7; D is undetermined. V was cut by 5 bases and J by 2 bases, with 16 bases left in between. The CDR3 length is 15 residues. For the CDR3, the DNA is TGTGCCAGCAGTCTCATGGTTGGAGTAACCTACGAGCAGTACTTC. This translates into CASSLMVGVTYEQYF.

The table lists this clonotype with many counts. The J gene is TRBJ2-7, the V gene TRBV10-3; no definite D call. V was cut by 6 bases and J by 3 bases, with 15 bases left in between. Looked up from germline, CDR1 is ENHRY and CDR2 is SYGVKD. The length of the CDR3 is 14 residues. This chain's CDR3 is CAISSRRGLYEQYV. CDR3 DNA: TGTGCCATCAGCTCCAGGAGAGGCCTCTACGAGCAGTACGTC.

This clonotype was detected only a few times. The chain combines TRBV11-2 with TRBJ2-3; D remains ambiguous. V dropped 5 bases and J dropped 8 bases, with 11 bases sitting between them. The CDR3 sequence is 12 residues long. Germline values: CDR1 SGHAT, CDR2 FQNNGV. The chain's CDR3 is CASSLTSTTQYF. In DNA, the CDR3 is TGTGCCAGCAGCCTCACAAGTACTACGCAGTATTTT.

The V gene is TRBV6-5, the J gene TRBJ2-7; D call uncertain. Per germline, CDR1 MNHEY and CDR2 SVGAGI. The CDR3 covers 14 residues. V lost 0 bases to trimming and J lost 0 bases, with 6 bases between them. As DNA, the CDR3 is TGTGCCAGCAGTTACTCCACTAACTCCTACGAGCAGTACTTC. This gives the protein CASSYSTNSYEQYF.

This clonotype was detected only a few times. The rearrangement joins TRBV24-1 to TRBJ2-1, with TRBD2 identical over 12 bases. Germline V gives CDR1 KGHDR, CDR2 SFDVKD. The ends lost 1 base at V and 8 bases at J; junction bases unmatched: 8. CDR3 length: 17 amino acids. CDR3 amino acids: CATSDFTLAGGQDEQFF. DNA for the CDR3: TGTGCCACCAGTGATTTCACCCTAGCGGGGGGGCAAGATGAGCAGTTCTTC.

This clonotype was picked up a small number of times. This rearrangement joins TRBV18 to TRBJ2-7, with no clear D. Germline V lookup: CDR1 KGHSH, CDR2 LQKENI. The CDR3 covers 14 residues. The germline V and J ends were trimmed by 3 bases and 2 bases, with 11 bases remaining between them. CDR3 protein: CASSPVDGTYEQYF. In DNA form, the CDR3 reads TGTGCCAGCTCACCTGTCGACGGAACCTACGAGCAGTACTTC.

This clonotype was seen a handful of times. The CDR3 DNA reads TGTGCCAGCCTACCCGGCGGGGAAATCGAAAAACTGTTTTTT. Its translation: CASLPGGEIEKLFF. The chain uses TRBV6-1 and TRBJ1-4; D remains unclear. This CDR3 has 14 residues. V lost 8 bases and J lost 8, with 18 bases in between. Germline V gene data show CDR1 as MNHNS and CDR2 as SASEGT.

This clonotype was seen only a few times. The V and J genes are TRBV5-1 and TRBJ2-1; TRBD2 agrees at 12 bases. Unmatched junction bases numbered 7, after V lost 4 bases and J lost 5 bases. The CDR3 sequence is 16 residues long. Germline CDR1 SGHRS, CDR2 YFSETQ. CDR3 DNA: TGCGCCAGCAGCGTGGACCTAGCGGGGGGGAACAATGAGCAGTTCTTC. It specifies CASSVDLAGGNNEQFF.

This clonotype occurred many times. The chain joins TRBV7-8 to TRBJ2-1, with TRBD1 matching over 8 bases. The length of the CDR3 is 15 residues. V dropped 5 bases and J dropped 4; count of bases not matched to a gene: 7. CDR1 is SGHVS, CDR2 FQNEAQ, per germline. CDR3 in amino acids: CASSARQGLYNEQFF. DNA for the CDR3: TGTGCCAGCAGCGCCCGACAGGGGCTTTACAATGAGCAGTTCTTC.

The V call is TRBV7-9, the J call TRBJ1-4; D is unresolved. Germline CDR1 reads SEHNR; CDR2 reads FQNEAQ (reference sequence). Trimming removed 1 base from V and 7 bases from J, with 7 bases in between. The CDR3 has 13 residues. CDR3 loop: CASSLDEGEKLFF. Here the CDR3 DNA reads TGTGCCAGCAGCTTAGACGAGGGTGAAAAACTGTTTTTT.

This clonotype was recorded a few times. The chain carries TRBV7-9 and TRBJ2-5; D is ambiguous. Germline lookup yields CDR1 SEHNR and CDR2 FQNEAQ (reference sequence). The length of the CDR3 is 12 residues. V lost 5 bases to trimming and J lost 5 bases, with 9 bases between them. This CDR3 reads CASSATFETQYF. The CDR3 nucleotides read TGTGCCAGCAGCGCGACTTTCGAGACCCAGTACTTC.

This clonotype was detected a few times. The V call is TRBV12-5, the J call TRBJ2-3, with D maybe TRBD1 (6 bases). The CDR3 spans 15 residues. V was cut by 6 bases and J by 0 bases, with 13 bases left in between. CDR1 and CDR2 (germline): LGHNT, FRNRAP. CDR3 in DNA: TGTGCTAGTGGCGTGGACAGACCGAGCACAGATACGCAGTATTTT. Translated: CASGVDRPSTDTQYF.

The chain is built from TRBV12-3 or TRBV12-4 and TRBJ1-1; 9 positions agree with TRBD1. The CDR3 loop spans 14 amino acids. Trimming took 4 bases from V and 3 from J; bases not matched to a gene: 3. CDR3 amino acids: CASSSQGAHTEAFF. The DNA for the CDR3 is TGTGCCAGCAGTTCACAGGGGGCGCACACTGAAGCTTTCTTT.

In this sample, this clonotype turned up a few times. CDR3 amino acids: CASSSEPGAKNIQYF. CDR3 nucleotides: TGTGCCAGCAGCTCAGAGCCTGGAGCCAAAAACATTCAGTACTTC. This chain connects TRBV7-2 to TRBJ2-4, with D unclear. V lost 4 bases, J lost 0 bases, and 10 bases lay in between. Germline CDR1 is SGHTA and CDR2 is FQGNSA. CDR3 length: 15 residues.

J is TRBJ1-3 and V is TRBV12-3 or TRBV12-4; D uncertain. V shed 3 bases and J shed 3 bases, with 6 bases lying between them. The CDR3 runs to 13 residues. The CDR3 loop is CASSFGFGNTIYF. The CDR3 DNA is TGTGCCAGCAGTTTTGGGTTTGGAAACACCATATATTTT.